Reported below is one T cell receptor (beta chain). What it recognizes is unknown. This entry belongs to a study of cytomegalovirus exposure and HLA in healthy donors. PCR primers comprised 60 Vbeta and 13 Jbeta primers. This table comes from immunoSEQ multiplex PCR, and its TCRdb copy is limited to in-frame clones, with some not included. Of some 91,000 clones listed, around 73% are singletons. Germline values: CDR1 LNHNV, CDR2 YYDKDF (reference sequence). The CDR3 length is 16 residues. Trimming shortened V by 3 bases and J by 1 base, and 15 bases separated the two germline ends. Study-level findings and limits: Presence/absence comparisons presumed near-even sequencing depth among donors.

The chain couples TRBV15 to TRBJ1-2; D possibly corresponds to TRBD1 (6 bases). This sequence was found in a woman aged 55-75 years in good health and CMV-seronegative. The sample taken for sequencing was PBMCs. CDR3 protein: CATSSGVTGHNYGYTF. Here the CDR3 DNA reads TGTGCCACCAGCAGTGGAGTGACAGGACATAACTATGGCTACACCTTC.